These 10 T cell receptor beta chains came from one sample sequenced in a study of cytomegalovirus exposure and HLA in healthy donors. The PCR was carried out with 60 Vbeta primers and 13 Jbeta primers. Libraries were prepared by immunoSEQ multiplex PCR; TCRdb keeps only in-frame clonotypes and omits some of them. The table has approximately 190,000 clones, about 84% seen once. Material: PBMCs. These receptors came from a young woman in good health and CMV-seropositive.

The chain uses TRBV30 and TRBJ1-1, with unresolved D. Germline CDR1 and CDR2: GTSNPN and SVGIG (reference sequence). The CDR3 is made up of 15 amino acids. V was pared by 0 bases and J by 1 base, with 12 bases between. CDR3 protein: CAWSVGSGWNTEAFF. For the CDR3, the DNA is TGTGCCTGGAGTGTTGGTTCCGGGTGGAACACTGAAGCTTTCTTT. The whole variable domain, filled in from reference TRBV30 and TRBJ1-1, reads SQTIHQWPATLVQPVGSPLSLECTVEGTSNPNLYWYRQAAGRGLQLLFYSVGIGQISSEVPQNLSASRPQDRQFILSSKKLLLSDSGFYLCAWSVGSGWNTEAFFGQGTRLTVV.

V usage is TRBV5-4 and J usage is TRBJ2-3; 11 bases are a match to TRBD2. V trimming: 1 base; J trimming: 2 bases; junction bases outside the gene matches: 6. Germline-derived CDR1 and CDR2 are SGHNT and YYREEE (reference sequence). The length of the CDR3 is 17 residues. The CDR3: CASSLISGGGPTDTQYF. CDR3 nucleotide sequence: TGTGCCAGCAGCTTGATTAGCGGGGGGGGTCCCACAGATACGCAGTATTTT. Complete variable domain (other parts from reference TRBV5-4 and TRBJ2-3): ETGVTQSPTHLIKTRGQQVTLRCSSQSGHNTVSWYQQALGQGPQFIFQYYREEENGRGNFPPRFSGLQFPNYSSELNVNALELDDSALYLCASSLISGGGPTDTQYFGPGTRLTVL.

V is TRBV5-6 and J is TRBJ2-7; TRBD2 agrees at 12 bases. There are 17 residues in the CDR3. The germline CDR1 and CDR2 sequences are SGHDT and YYEEEE. Trimming cost V 4 bases and J 0 bases; bases outside gene matches: 8. The CDR3 loop reads CASSRGTSGPSSYEQYF. CDR3 sequence (DNA): TGTGCCAGCAGCCGCGGGACTAGCGGGCCGAGCTCCTACGAGCAGTACTTC.

This chain uses TRBV4-3 with TRBJ2-2, with TRBD1 matching over 11 bases. CDR1 is LGHNA, CDR2 YSLEER, per germline. Germline trimming cut 5 bases from V and 5 bases from J; bases unmatched to any gene: 7. The CDR3 spans 16 residues. The CDR3 here is CASSYGTGGYTGELFF. The CDR3 region has the DNA TGCGCCAGCAGCTACGGGACAGGGGGTTATACCGGGGAGCTGTTTTTT.

This clone was counted a few times. The V and J genes are TRBV14 and TRBJ1-1; D ambiguous. This CDR3 region has 13 residues. CDR1 is SGHDN and CDR2 is FVKESK in the germline V gene. Trimming left V 3 bases short and J 0 bases short, with 5 bases between. The CDR3 DNA sequence: TGTGCCAGCAGCCAGGGCGTGAACACTGAAGCTTTCTTT. Its protein is CASSQGVNTEAFF. The full variable domain, with the rest looked up from reference TRBV14 and TRBJ1-1, is EAGVTQFPSHSVIEKGQTVTLRCDPISGHDNLYWYRRVMGKEIKFLLHFVKESKQDESGMPNNRFLAERTGGTYSTLKVQPAELEDSGVYFCASSQGVNTEAFFGQGTRLTVV.

CDR3 in amino acids: CASSRVGTPFYEQYF. The DNA of the CDR3 is TGTGCCAGCAGCCGGGTGGGGACTCCCTTTTACGAGCAGTACTTC. V and J are TRBV5-6 and TRBJ2-7; D perhaps matches TRBD2 (6 bases). The CDR3 loop spans 15 amino acids. Germline loops: CDR1 SGHDT, CDR2 YYEEEE. Trimming cost V 4 bases and J 4 bases, with 18 bases left between them.

The CDR3 spells CASSWQGMGSQPQHF. The CDR3 region has the DNA TGTGCCAGCAGCTGGCAGGGGATGGGTAGTCAGCCCCAGCATTTT. This chain links TRBV5-8 with TRBJ1-5; D possibly corresponds to TRBD1 (6 bases). The CDR3 covers 15 residues. In germline, CDR1 is SGHTS, CDR2 YDEGEE. The ends were cut back, 3 bases at V and 6 bases at J, with 16 bases in the middle.

V gene TRBV4-1 combines with J gene TRBJ1-4; 11 bases agree with TRBD1. Germline values: CDR1 MGHRA, CDR2 YSYEKL. The length of the CDR3 is 14 residues. With 4 bases clipped from V and 7 bases from J, the junction kept 2 bases outside the gene matches. CDR3 coding DNA: TGCGCCAGCAGCCGGACAGGGGGCGCTGAAAAACTGTTTTTT. This translates into CASSRTGGAEKLFF.

The chain recombines TRBV7-9 with TRBJ1-1; 7 bases are shared with TRBD1. V shed 7 bases, J shed 0 bases, and the junction held 2 bases outside the gene matches. The CDR3 is made up of 13 amino acids. Germline loops: CDR1 SEHNR, CDR2 FQNEAQ (reference sequence). The CDR3 protein is CASNQGVNTEAFF. CDR3 in DNA: TGTGCCAGCAACCAGGGGGTGAACACTGAAGCTTTCTTT.

This chain links TRBV29-1 with TRBJ1-2, with no clear D. V dropped 7 bases and J dropped 1 base, with 10 bases sitting between them. From germline, CDR1 is SQVTM and CDR2 ANQGSEA. The CDR3 length is 12 residues. The CDR3 loop reads CSAPGGNYGYTF. The CDR3 DNA follows: TGCAGCGCCCCGGGAGGTAACTATGGCTACACCTTC.